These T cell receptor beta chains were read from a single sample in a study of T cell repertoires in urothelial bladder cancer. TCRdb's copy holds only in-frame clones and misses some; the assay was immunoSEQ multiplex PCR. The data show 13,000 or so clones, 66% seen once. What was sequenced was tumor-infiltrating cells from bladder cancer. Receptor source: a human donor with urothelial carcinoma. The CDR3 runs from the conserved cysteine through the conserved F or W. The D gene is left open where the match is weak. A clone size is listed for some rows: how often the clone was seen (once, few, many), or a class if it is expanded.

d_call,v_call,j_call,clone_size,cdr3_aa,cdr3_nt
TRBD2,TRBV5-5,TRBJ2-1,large,CASRLGLDHLNEQFF,TGTGCCAGCAGATTGGGACTAGACCATCTCAATGAGCAGTTCTTC
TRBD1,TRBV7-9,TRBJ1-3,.,CASSPPGQGAGNTIYF,TGTGCCAGCAGCCCCCCCGGACAGGGGGCTGGAAACACCATATATTTT
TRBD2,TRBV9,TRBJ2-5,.,CASSVAVAGPETQYF,TGTGCCAGCAGCGTAGCGGTAGCGGGGCCAGAGACCCAGTACTTC
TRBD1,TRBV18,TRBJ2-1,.,CASSPLRTGLINNEQFF,TGTGCCAGCTCACCGTTGAGGACAGGGCTTATCAACAATGAGCAGTTCTTC
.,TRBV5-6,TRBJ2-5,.,CASSLRETQYF,TGTGCCAGCAGCTTGAGGGAGACCCAGTACTTC
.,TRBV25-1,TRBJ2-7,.,CASSEDSLTYEQYF,TGTGCCAGCAGTGAGGACAGTCTGACCTACGAGCAGTACTTC
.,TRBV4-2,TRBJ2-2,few,CASSQDPARGANTGELFF,TGTGCCAGCAGCCAAGATCCTGCCAGGGGGGCGAACACCGGGGAGCTGTTTTTT
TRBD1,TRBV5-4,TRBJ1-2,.,CASSQDRALYGYTF,TGTGCCAGCAGCCAGGACAGGGCGCTTTATGGCTACACCTTC
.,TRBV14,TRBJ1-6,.,CASSTGTTYNSPLHF,TGTGCCAGCTCGACCGGGACAACTTATAATTCACCCCTCCACTTT
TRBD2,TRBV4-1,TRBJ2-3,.,CASSPELAGGHTDTQYF,TGCGCCAGCAGCCCCGAACTAGCGGGGGGACACACAGATACGCAGTATTTT
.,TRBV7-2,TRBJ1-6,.,CASSPDGRGWRSPLHF,TGTGCCAGCAGCCCCGACGGGAGGGGGTGGCGGTCACCCCTCCACTTT
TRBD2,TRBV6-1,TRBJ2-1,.,CASSEGLAGGRRNEQFF,TGTGCCAGCAGTGAAGGTCTAGCGGGGGGGAGGCGCAATGAGCAGTTCTTC
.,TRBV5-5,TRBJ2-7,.,CASSLVGRGYEQYF,TGTGCCAGCAGCCTCGTGGGGCGGGGCTACGAGCAGTACTTC
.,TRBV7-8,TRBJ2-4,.,CASSLARTEQNIQYF,TGTGCCAGCAGCTTAGCGCGGACGGAACAAAACATTCAGTACTTC
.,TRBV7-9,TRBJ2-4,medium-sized,CASSLEGTLAKNIQYF,TGTGCCAGCAGCTTAGAAGGGACATTAGCCAAAAACATTCAGTACTTC
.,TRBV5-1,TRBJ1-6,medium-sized,CASSLGSTDSPLHF,TGCGCCAGCAGCTTGGGCTCGACTGATTCACCCCTCCACTTT
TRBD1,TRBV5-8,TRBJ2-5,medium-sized,CASSLLGTGAWGTQYF,TGTGCCAGCAGCTTGCTGGGGACAGGGGCCTGGGGGACCCAGTACTTC
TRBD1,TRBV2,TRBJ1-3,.,CASSLIDRGRNGNTIYF,TGTGCCAGCAGCCTTATTGACAGGGGGCGTAACGGAAACACCATATATTTT
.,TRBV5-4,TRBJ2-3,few,CASSWPGASTDTQYF,TGTGCCAGCAGCTGGCCCGGGGCAAGCACAGATACGCAGTATTTT
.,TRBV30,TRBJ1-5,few,CAWSVGPRAQHF,TGTGCCTGGAGTGTAGGGCCACGGGCCCAGCATTTT
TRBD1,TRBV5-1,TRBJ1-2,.,CASSLWDRGKWSYGYTF,TGCGCCAGCAGCTTATGGGACAGGGGGAAGTGGAGCTATGGCTACACCTTC
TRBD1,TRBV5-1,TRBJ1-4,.,CASSRDRGGEKLFF,TGCGCCAGCAGCCGGGACAGGGGTGGAGAAAAACTGTTTTTT
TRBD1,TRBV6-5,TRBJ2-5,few,CASSRGTGVETQYF,TGTGCCAGCAGTCGGGGGACAGGGGTTGAGACCCAGTACTTC
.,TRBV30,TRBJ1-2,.,CAWSPDRNYGHTF,TGTGCCTGGAGTCCCGACAGGAACTATGGCCACACCTTC
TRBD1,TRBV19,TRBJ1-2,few,CASLPGTGGGYTF,TGTGCCAGTCTACCCGGGACAGGAGGGGGCTACACCTTC
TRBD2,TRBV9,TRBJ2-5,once,CASSVGTSGGQETQYF,TGTGCCAGCAGCGTAGGGACTAGCGGGGGGCAAGAGACCCAGTACTTC
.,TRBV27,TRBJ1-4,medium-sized,CASSPFLPGGFNEKLFF,TGTGCCAGCAGTCCTTTTCTCCCCGGGGGGTTTAATGAAAAACTGTTTTTT
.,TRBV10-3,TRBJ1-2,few,CAISPGTGASGYTF,TGTGCCATCAGTCCCGGGACCGGGGCTAGTGGCTACACCTTC
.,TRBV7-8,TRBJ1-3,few,CASSPDRNTIYF,TGTGCCAGCAGTCCAGATCGTAACACCATATATTTT
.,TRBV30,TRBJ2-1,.,CAWSVGGEQFF,TGTGCCTGGAGTGTGGGGGGAGAGCAGTTCTTC
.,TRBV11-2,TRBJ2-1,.,CASSLRADLSYNEQFF,TGTGCCAGCAGCTTAAGGGCAGACCTCTCCTACAATGAGCAGTTCTTC
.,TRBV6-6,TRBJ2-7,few,CASSRGTHYEQYF,TGTGCCAGCAGCCGCGGGACTCACTACGAGCAGTACTTC
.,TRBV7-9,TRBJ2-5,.,CASSPGGGWETQYF,TGTGCCAGCAGCCCAGGGGGGGGCTGGGAGACCCAGTACTTC